One T cell receptor beta chain is described in this entry. Its matching antigen is unknown. Some clones are missing from TCRdb's copy, which holds only in-frame ones; the method was immunoSEQ multiplex PCR. The sample records more than 15,000 clones, around four fifths being singletons. The entry originates in a study of OX40 agonist ivuxolimab in advanced cancers. Study-wide background: Patients were treated with intravenous ivuxolimab, dosed at 0.01 to 10 mg/kg and infused every 2 weeks. Study-level findings and limits: Doses of 0.1 to 3.0 mg/kg were accompanied by clonal expansion of CD4+ and CD8+ blood T cells by week 6.

Germline V lookup: CDR1 SGHAT, CDR2 FQNNGV. CDR3 length: 15 amino acids. The J segment lost 2 bases and the V segment lost 5 bases, leaving 4 bases of the junction unmatched. The TCR comes from an adult with an advanced solid tumor such as melanoma, head and neck, liver or kidney cancer. The V and J genes are TRBV11-2 and TRBJ2-2, with TRBD1 matching 8 bases. The sequenced sample was CD4+ or CD8+ T cells sorted from blood, obtained in a trial of the OX40 agonist ivuxolimab. The CDR3 sequence: CASSHGTGNTGELFF. The CDR3, as DNA: TGTGCCAGCAGCCACGGGACAGGCAACACCGGGGAGCTGTTTTTT. Combining the CDR3 with reference TRBV11-2 and TRBJ2-2 gives the whole variable domain EAGVAQSPRYKIIEKRQSVAFWCNPISGHATLYWYQQILGQGPKLLIQFQNNGVVDDSQLPKDRFSAERLKGVDSTLKIQPAKLEDSAVYLCASSHGTGNTGELFFGEGSRLTVL.